The present T cell receptor (beta chain) was sequenced within a study of shared clonotypes between healthy human individuals. Method: immunoSEQ multiplex PCR; TCRdb's copy keeps in-frame clones and lacks some. The sample includes 1.5 million to 1.9 million clones, 98% seen only once; the top ten take less than 0.55%. Germline lookup yields CDR1 GTSNPN and CDR2 SVGIG (reference sequence). Between the trimmed V and J ends, which lost 5 bases and 10 bases, there was a span of 15 bases. The CDR3 sequence is 12 residues long. This chain links TRBV30 with TRBJ2-1; D gene unclear. This TCR was sampled from a man aged 25 to 40 in good health. Source material: naive CD4+ T cells sorted from blood. Stated subset: CD45RA+ positively selected. The DNA of the CDR3 is TGTGCCTGGTCTGTCGGGCGAGGCGAGCAGTTCTTC. Amino acids: CAWSVGRGEQFF.